One sample yielded the 20 T cell receptor beta chains listed below, sequenced in a study of early T cells in non-severe SARS-CoV-2 infection. In TCRdb, the 5' RACE reads were re-called with MiXCR into one record per CDR3 protein. The profile covers tens of thousands of distinct CDR3 sequences, with about 12% appearing a single time and roughly 4.2% taken by the ten largest. Material: whole blood. These receptors were taken from an adult who was a healthcare worker with PCR-confirmed SARS-CoV-2 infection or an uninfected control (not recorded which).

This chain joins TRBV19 and TRBJ1-4; 7 nucleotides match TRBD1. CDR3 length equals 11 residues. Trimming cost V 10 bases and J 10 bases; bases outside gene matches: 6. The germline V gene has CDR1 LNHDA and CDR2 SQIVND (reference sequence). The DNA of the CDR3 is TGTGCCACCGGGGCAGGGGGAAAACTGTTTTTT. Its protein is CATGAGGKLFF.

The V call is TRBV19, the J call TRBJ2-5, with 7 positions matching TRBD1. V trimming: 5 bases; J trimming: 2 bases; junction bases outside the gene matches: 8. Per the germline V gene, CDR1 is LNHDA and CDR2 is SQIVND (reference sequence). CDR3 length equals 15 residues. The CDR3 coding sequence is TGTGCCAGTAGTGCCCCCGGACAGGCTCAAGAGACCCAGTACTTC. It translates to CASSAPGQAQETQYF.

This chain connects TRBV19 to TRBJ2-5; weak D call: TRBD2 (6 bases). Trimming removed 8 bases from V and 2 bases from J, with 15 bases in between. Germline CDR1 and CDR2: LNHDA and SQIVND (reference sequence). The CDR3 covers 14 residues. The CDR3 sequence: CASRAGYPQETQYF. The CDR3 DNA reads as TGTGCCAGTCGAGCGGGTTACCCACAAGAGACCCAGTACTTC.

The table lists this clonotype with a count of one. The CDR3 sequence: CSVISGGKDTQYF. CDR3 DNA sequence: TGCAGCGTTATCAGTGGGGGAAAAGATACGCAGTATTTT. V and J are TRBV29-1 and TRBJ2-3; D tentatively reads TRBD1 or TRBD2 (5 bases each). This CDR3 has 13 amino acids. In germline, CDR1 is SQVTM, CDR2 ANQGSEA. V was pared by 5 bases and J by 5 bases, with 14 bases between.

This clonotype occurred a few times. V and J are TRBV10-2 and TRBJ2-5; no firm D call. This CDR3 is built from 14 residues. The V gene lost 6 bases and the J gene lost 1 base, with 12 bases spanning the gap. Germline V CDR1 and CDR2: WSHSY, SAAADI. The CDR3 sequence is CASSALETQETQYF. Here the CDR3 DNA reads TGCGCCAGCAGCGCCCTAGAAACCCAAGAGACCCAGTACTTC.

The table lists this clonotype with many counts. The chain combines TRBV3-1 with TRBJ2-1, with a tentative D call TRBD1 (6 bases). Germline assignment: CDR1 LGHDT and CDR2 YNNKEL (reference sequence). CDR3 length: 15 amino acids. Trimming took off 1 base at V and 5 bases at J, with 12 bases between the two ends. Here the CDR3 DNA reads TGTGCCAGCAGCCAAGGGCAGGGGTCCCACAATGAGCAGTTCTTC. Encoded protein: CASSQGQGSHNEQFF.

This chain links TRBV29-1 with TRBJ1-3; D may be TRBD1 (5 bases). In germline, CDR1 is SQVTM, CDR2 ANQGSEA. Trimming removed 6 bases at V and 0 bases at J, with 9 bases between. The CDR3 covers 13 residues. This chain's CDR3 is CSVTGHSGNTIYF. The CDR3, as DNA: TGCAGCGTCACAGGACACTCTGGAAACACCATATATTTT.

This clonotype occurred many times. The chain employs TRBV4-3 and TRBJ2-7; 8 nucleotides match TRBD2. The germline gives CDR1 LGHNA, CDR2 YSLEER. This CDR3 is built from 15 residues. Germline trimming cut 4 bases from V and 1 base from J; bases unmatched to any gene: 6. For the CDR3, the DNA is TGCGCCAGCAGCCGATCTAGCGGGTTTTCCTACGAGCAGTACTTC. It yields the protein CASSRSSGFSYEQYF.

Only a few counts were recorded for this clonotype. The V call is TRBV7-9, the J call TRBJ2-2; 7 bases are a match to TRBD1. CDR3 size: 15 residues. Per germline, CDR1 SEHNR and CDR2 FQNEAQ (reference sequence). Trimming took 4 bases from V and 5 from J; bases not matched to a gene: 7. DNA of the CDR3: TGTGCCAGCAGCTCGCTGACAGGGTTAACCGGGGAGCTGTTTTTT. Encoded protein: CASSSLTGLTGELFF. Variable domain in full (rest from reference TRBV7-9 and TRBJ2-2): DTGVSQNPRHKITKRGQNVTFRCDPISEHNRLYWYRQTLGQGPEFLTYFQNEAQLEKSRLLSDRFSAERPKGSFSTLEIQRTEQGDSAMYLCASSSLTGLTGELFFGEGSRLTVL.

This clonotype has ten or more counts. The chain has TRBV10-2 and TRBJ2-7; TRBD1 might be the D (6 bases). Germline V gene lookup returns CDR1 WSHSY and CDR2 SAAADI. V was shortened by 6 bases and J by 2 bases, with 11 bases between the two germline ends. The CDR3 consists of 13 residues. The CDR3 bases are TGCGCCAGCAGCACAGGGAAGCCCTACGAGCAGTACTTC. This gives the protein CASSTGKPYEQYF.

This chain connects TRBV4-3 to TRBJ1-3, with D possibly matching TRBD1 (5 bases). V was trimmed by 0 bases and J by 4 bases, leaving 10 bases between them. From germline, CDR1 is LGHNA and CDR2 YSLEER. The CDR3 totals 15 residues. The CDR3 loop reads CASSQDGGEGNTIYF. CDR3 nucleotides: TGCGCCAGCAGCCAAGACGGGGGTGAAGGAAACACCATATATTTT.

V gene TRBV5-6 combines with J gene TRBJ1-2; 8 bases line up with TRBD1. CDR3 length: 13 residues. Germline V lookup: CDR1 SGHDT, CDR2 YYEEEE. Trimming cost V 4 bases and J 4 bases; bases outside gene matches: 3. The CDR3, as DNA: TGTGCCAGCAGCACTGGACAGGGCTATGGCTACACCTTC. The encoded protein is CASSTGQGYGYTF.

The rearrangement joins TRBV6-6 to TRBJ2-5, with D perhaps matching TRBD1 or TRBD2 (5 bases each). Per the germline V gene, CDR1 is MNHNY and CDR2 is SVGAGI (reference sequence). The V gene lost 2 bases and the J gene lost 4 bases, with 5 bases spanning the gap. The CDR3 is 12 residues long. The chain's CDR3 is CASSYGGETQYF. CDR3 nucleotide sequence: TGTGCCAGCAGTTACGGGGGAGAGACCCAGTACTTC.

This clonotype came up a few times. The CDR3 loop reads CASSPRQGGPTDTQYF. The CDR3 coding sequence is TGTGCCAGCAGCCCACGACAGGGCGGACCCACAGATACGCAGTATTTT. The rearrangement links TRBV4-2 to TRBJ2-3; 7 nucleotides line up with TRBD1. Germline trimming cut 4 bases from V and 2 bases from J; bases unmatched to any gene: 9. The germline V gene encodes CDR1 LGHNA and CDR2 YNFKEQ. The CDR3 sequence is 16 residues long.

This clonotype is labeled as medium-sized. This chain joins TRBV15 and TRBJ2-1, with TRBD2 identical over 7 bases. Germline lookup yields CDR1 LNHNV and CDR2 YYDKDF (reference sequence). The CDR3 extends over 14 amino acids. After removal of 3 bases from V and 7 bases from J, the junction contained 6 bases not matched to a gene. In nucleotides, the CDR3 is TGTGCCACCAGCAGGGGTCGGGGACTAAATGAGCAGTTCTTC. This sequence encodes CATSRGRGLNEQFF.

This clonotype was found a few times. Being one base from a much bigger clone, this may be a read error. The genes are TRBV6-2 or TRBV6-3 and TRBJ2-3; D call uncertain. The germline V and J ends were trimmed by 0 bases and 5 bases, with 0 bases remaining between them. The V gene's germline CDR1 is MNHEY and CDR2 SVGEGT. The CDR3 consists of 11 residues. The CDR3 loop is CASSYSDTQYF. In nucleotides, the CDR3 is TGTGCCAGCAGTTACTCAGATACGCAGTATTTT.

This chain connects TRBV10-3 to TRBJ1-1, with 7 bases fitting TRBD1. From germline, CDR1 is ENHRY and CDR2 SYGVKD. Germline trimming cut 7 bases from V and 1 base from J; bases unmatched to any gene: 9. This CDR3 is built from 15 residues. CDR3 coding DNA: TGTGCCATCACCAGAAACAGGGGCGCGAACACTGAAGCTTTCTTT. Translation gives CAITRNRGANTEAFF.

The rearrangement links TRBV20-1 to TRBJ1-1; TRBD1 matches at 7 bases. V was clipped by 7 bases and J by 3 bases; unmatched bases: 11. The CDR3 sequence is 14 residues long. Looked up from germline, CDR1 is DFQATT and CDR2 is SNEGSKA (reference sequence). The CDR3 protein is CSGNPLDRDTEAFF. The DNA of the CDR3 is TGCAGTGGCAACCCGCTTGACAGGGACACTGAAGCTTTCTTT.

This clonotype showed up many times. The junction departs from germline at one end; a sequencing error may be responsible. The CDR3 bases are TGCAGTGCCAGAGAGGGGCAGTATAATTCACCCCTCCACTTT. As protein: CSAREGQYNSPLHF. The chain carries TRBV20-1 and TRBJ1-6, with D tentatively TRBD1 (5 bases). The CDR3 is 14 amino acids. Germline CDR1 reads DFQATT; CDR2 reads SNEGSKA (reference sequence).

This sequence joins TRBV5-1 and TRBJ2-4; 9 bases fit TRBD1. The trim removed 2 bases at V and 1 base at J, leaving 10 bases unmatched. The CDR3 is made up of 18 amino acids. Per the germline V gene, CDR1 is SGHRS and CDR2 is YFSETQ. Here the CDR3 DNA reads TGCGCCAGCAGCTTCATGGGACAGGGTCAGATGGCCAAAAACATTCAGTACTTC. Amino acids: CASSFMGQGQMAKNIQYF.